This T cell receptor beta chain is from a study of cytotoxic CD8 clonotypes in ibrutinib-treated CLL. Study details: Patients attained 25 or so partial and 2 complete responses; at median around 68 months, about 14 remained remitted while 12 progressed. Averaging across samples gave approximately 250,000 productive templates and 75,000 to 100,000 productive rearrangements.

The CDR3 spans 17 residues. V gave up 5 bases and J gave up 4 bases; unmatched junction bases: 14. Germline CDR1 and CDR2: MNHEY and SMNVEV (reference sequence). With cryopreserved PBMCs as the source, roughly 2 micrograms of genomic DNA went to TCR beta libraries. Produced via immunoSEQ multiplex PCR; TCRdb's table is partial and in-frame only. The sample records roughly 130,000 clones, 85% to 95% being singletons. This rearrangement joins TRBV27 to TRBJ2-1; the match to TRBD2 covers 7 bases. This specimen was PBMCs, taken after 12 months of ibrutinib treatment. This clonotype originated in a human donor with chronic lymphocytic leukemia. The CDR3 bases are TGTGCCAGCAGTGCCCACCCTGCCCTAGCGGCGTACAATGAGCAGTTCTTC. Translating it yields CASSAHPALAAYNEQFF.